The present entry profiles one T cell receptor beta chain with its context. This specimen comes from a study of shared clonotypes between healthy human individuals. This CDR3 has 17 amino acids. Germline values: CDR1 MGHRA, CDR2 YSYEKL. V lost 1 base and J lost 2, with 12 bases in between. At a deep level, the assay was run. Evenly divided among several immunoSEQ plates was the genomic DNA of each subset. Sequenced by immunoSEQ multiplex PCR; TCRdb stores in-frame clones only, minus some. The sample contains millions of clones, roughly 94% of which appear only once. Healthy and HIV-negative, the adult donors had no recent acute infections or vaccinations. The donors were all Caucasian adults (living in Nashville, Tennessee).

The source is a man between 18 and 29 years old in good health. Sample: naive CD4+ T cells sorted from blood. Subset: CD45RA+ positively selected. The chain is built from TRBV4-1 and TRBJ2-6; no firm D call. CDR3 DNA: TGCGCCAGCAGCCAAGTTTCTCAACGGGCTGGGGCCAACGTCCTGACTTTC. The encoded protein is CASSQVSQRAGANVLTF.